The 13 T cell receptor beta chains in this list originate from one sample, sequenced in a study of T-cell reconstitution after alpha-beta-depleted transplantation in children. Unique molecular identifiers were built into the TCRbeta library. One entry per CDR3 protein, called by TCRdb with MiXCR from the PCR reads. The table has over 400,000 distinct CDR3 sequences, about 12% seen once. Sequenced material: PBMCs from the stem cell graft donor, taken from the stem cell graft. Receptor source: a human donor who donated a stem cell graft to a child with combined immunodeficiency.

This clonotype was found many times. This chain connects TRBV27 to TRBJ2-2; no clear D gene. CDR1 is MNHEY and CDR2 is SMNVEV in the germline V gene (reference sequence). Trimming pared 6 bases from V and 3 bases from J, leaving 5 bases between. This CDR3 is 12 amino acids long. The CDR3 sequence: CASRLYTGELFF. DNA for the CDR3: TGTGCCAGCAGACTCTACACCGGGGAGCTGTTTTTT.

The chain has TRBV4-1 and TRBJ2-7; the match to TRBD1 covers 9 bases. The germline CDR1 and CDR2 sequences are MGHRA and YSYEKL. The CDR3 sequence is 15 residues long. The V segment lost 4 bases and the J segment 3 bases; nucleotides outside the gene matches: 7. The CDR3, as DNA: TGCGCCAGCAGCCCCACGGGACAGGGCATCTACGAGCAGTACTTC. Protein product: CASSPTGQGIYEQYF.

This chain links TRBV20-1 with TRBJ2-3; D might be TRBD2 (7 bases). CDR3 length: 15 residues. V dropped 3 bases and J dropped 1 base, with 14 bases sitting between them. CDR1 DFQATT and CDR2 SNEGSKA come from the germline V gene (reference sequence). CDR3 protein: CSARGAGVGTDTQYF. CDR3 DNA: TGCAGTGCTAGGGGGGCGGGAGTCGGCACAGATACGCAGTATTTT.

This clonotype has a handful of counts. The chain is built from TRBV27 and TRBJ2-2; D is possibly TRBD2 (6 bases). There are 15 residues in the CDR3. Germline values: CDR1 MNHEY, CDR2 SMNVEV (reference sequence). Trimming took 5 bases from V and 1 from J, leaving 11 bases between them. CDR3 in DNA: TGTGCCAGCAGTCCCCTGGGAGGGAACACCGGGGAGCTGTTTTTT. This sequence encodes CASSPLGGNTGELFF.

This clonotype was detected only a few times. The chain is built from TRBV7-8 and TRBJ2-6; D not certain. The V end was cut by 4 bases, the J end by 4 bases, with 8 bases between. The CDR3 has 14 amino acids. CDR1 SGHVS and CDR2 FQNEAQ come from the germline V gene. The CDR3 sequence: CASSSLGGANVLTF. The CDR3 coding sequence is TGTGCCAGCAGCTCATTAGGGGGGGCCAACGTCCTGACTTTC.

This clonotype has ten or more counts. The V gene is TRBV13, the J gene TRBJ2-1; D unclear. The V end lost 1 base, the J end lost 9 bases, and 4 bases lay between the germline ends. From germline, CDR1 is PRHDT and CDR2 FYEKMQ (reference sequence). The CDR3 loop spans 11 amino acids. This CDR3 is CASSLDAEQFF. The CDR3 DNA is TGTGCCAGCAGCTTAGACGCTGAGCAGTTCTTC.

The V gene is TRBV27, the J gene TRBJ2-3; D not resolved. V was trimmed by 6 bases and J by 2 bases, leaving 21 bases between them. The CDR3 length is 17 residues. The V gene's germline CDR1 is MNHEY and CDR2 SMNVEV (reference sequence). The CDR3 is CASSPLAASKYTDTQYF. Here the CDR3 DNA reads TGTGCCAGCAGCCCCTTAGCAGCGTCTAAGTACACAGATACGCAGTATTTT.

This clonotype showed up just a few times. The chain joins TRBV7-2 to TRBJ2-3; 8 bases align to TRBD2. Germline assignment: CDR1 SGHTA and CDR2 FQGNSA. Losses at the gene ends were 3 bases for V and 2 bases for J; bases not matched to a gene: 4. This CDR3 spans 15 amino acids. CDR3 amino acids: CASSFLSGNTDTQYF. The CDR3 DNA reads as TGTGCCAGCAGCTTTCTTAGCGGGAACACAGATACGCAGTATTTT.

The chain recombines TRBV3-1 with TRBJ2-2; TRBD1 is a possible D gene (5 bases). The V gene's germline CDR1 is LGHDT and CDR2 YNNKEL (reference sequence). The length of the CDR3 is 14 residues. V lost 4 bases to trimming and J lost 5 bases, with 11 bases between them. The CDR3: CASSRWGQTGELFF. The CDR3 DNA follows: TGTGCCAGCAGCCGGTGGGGCCAGACCGGGGAGCTGTTTTTT.

This clonotype was detected many times. This chain connects TRBV12-3 or TRBV12-4 to TRBJ2-5; D perhaps matches TRBD2 (5 bases). The CDR3 extends over 15 amino acids. Trimming pared 2 bases from V and 7 bases from J, leaving 17 bases between. CDR3 in amino acids: CASSLMEAAVGTQYF. CDR3 in DNA: TGTGCCAGCAGTTTAATGGAAGCGGCCGTTGGGACCCAGTACTTC.

The chain couples TRBV18 to TRBJ2-7; D may be TRBD2 (6 bases). With 5 bases removed from V and 6 bases from J, the gap between germline ends came to 17 bases. This CDR3 spans 14 amino acids. Germline loops: CDR1 KGHSH, CDR2 LQKENI. The CDR3 DNA reads as TGTGCCAGCTCAACAATGGTGGGGGACTTCGAGCAGTACTTC. Translation: CASSTMVGDFEQYF. Using reference TRBV18 and TRBJ2-7 for the parts outside the CDR3, the full variable domain is NAGVMQNPRHLVRRRGQEARLRCSPMKGHSHVYWYRQLPEEGLKFMVYLQKENIIDESGMPKERFSAEFPKEGPSILRIQQVVRGDSAAYFCASSTMVGDFEQYFGPGTRLTVT.

This clonotype was seen more than once but under ten times. V gene TRBV28 combines with J gene TRBJ1-5; D is ambiguous. CDR3 length: 14 amino acids. V lost 2 bases and J lost 5, with 10 bases in between. In germline, CDR1 is MDHEN, CDR2 SYDVKM. CDR3 protein: CASSLTGTYQPQHF. CDR3 DNA sequence: TGTGCCAGCAGTTTAACGGGAACTTATCAGCCCCAGCATTTT.

This clonotype was detected ten times or more. V gene TRBV11-2 combines with J gene TRBJ2-7, with D possibly being TRBD2 (5 bases). The CDR3 is made up of 12 amino acids. The germline gives CDR1 SGHAT, CDR2 FQNNGV. V lost 5 bases, J lost 5 bases, and 10 bases lay in between. The CDR3 region is CASSQRVDEQYF. CDR3 DNA: TGTGCCAGCAGCCAGAGGGTGGACGAGCAGTACTTC.